The rows below give T cell receptor beta chains drawn from one sample of a study of Ad26.COV2.S vaccination and SARS-CoV-2 variants. Using immunoSEQ multiplex PCR, the repertoire was profiled, and TCRdb retains in-frame clones only, with some absent. The sample records over 400,000 clones, about 91% being singletons. Specimen: peripheral blood, collected in a trial of Ad26.COV2.S vaccine versus placebo. These receptors all stem from a person aged 18 to 59 who received the Ad26.COV2.S COVID-19 vaccine or a placebo. The CDR3 runs from the conserved cysteine through the conserved F or W. D genes are given only for firm matches. Only part of the rows carry a size: once, few, many, or a class if the clone is expanded.

DNA | CDR3 | D | J | size | V
TGTGCCAGCTCACTCCGGCGAGCAGCGGGGACGCAGGCTCCTAACTATGGCTACACCTTC | CASSLRRAAGTQAPNYGYTF | NA | TRBJ1-2 | NA | TRBV18
TGTGCCAGCAGTGAGGAATCGTTCACAGATACGCAGTATTTT | CASSEESFTDTQYF | NA | TRBJ2-3 | NA | TRBV6-1
TGTGCCACCAGTGGTAGCGGGTTCCCCGATACGCAGTATTTT | CATSGSGFPDTQYF | TRBD2 | TRBJ2-3 | NA | TRBV24-1
TGTGCCAGCAGCCTTAACCTCAGGGGGCTACGATCTGGGGCCAACGTCCTGACTTTC | CASSLNLRGLRSGANVLTF | TRBD1 | TRBJ2-6 | NA | TRBV27
TGCAGCGTGGGGGGAGGTTCCGGGGCCAACGTCCTGACTTTC | CSVGGGSGANVLTF | NA | TRBJ2-6 | NA | TRBV29-1
TGTGCCAGCAGCATACCGGACAGGGGGGGATGGACACCCCTCCACTTT | CASSIPDRGGWTPLHF | NA | TRBJ1-6 | NA | TRBV21-1
TGTGCTAGCAGCCGGACTAGCGGGAGAGAGACCCAGTACTTC | CASSRTSGRETQYF | TRBD2 | TRBJ2-5 | NA | TRBV7-7
TGTGCCACCAGTGATCCACAGGGCCCACAAGAGACCCAGTACTTC | CATSDPQGPQETQYF | NA | TRBJ2-5 | NA | TRBV24-1
TGTGCCACCAGTGCCGCCTATACGCAGTATTTT | CATSAAYTQYF | NA | TRBJ2-3 | NA | TRBV24-1
TGCAGCGTTGAGTATCGAGCGGGGGGGCCAGATACGCAGTATTTT | CSVEYRAGGPDTQYF | TRBD2 | TRBJ2-3 | NA | TRBV29-1
TGTGCCAGCTTTGACAGTCCCTACGAGCAGTACTTC | CASFDSPYEQYF | NA | TRBJ2-7 | NA | TRBV6-5
TGTGCCAGCGCCCGAAGGGACCCGGCTAGCGAGCAGTACTTC | CASARRDPASEQYF | NA | TRBJ2-7 | NA | TRBV18
TGTGCCAGCAGTTTATATGATCAGCCCCAGCATTTT | CASSLYDQPQHF | NA | TRBJ1-5 | NA | TRBV28
TGTGCCAGCAGCTTAGGGCTAGCGGGGGGACTGAACACCGGGGAGCTGTTTTTT | CASSLGLAGGLNTGELFF | TRBD2 | TRBJ2-2 | NA | TRBV7-6
TGTGCCAGCAGCTTGGGGTACCGGACGGGTAAAGGCGGGGAGCTGTTTTTT | CASSLGYRTGKGGELFF | NA | TRBJ2-2 | NA | TRBV5-4
TGTGCCAGCAGACCTCGACGGACAGAAGGTCAGCCCCAGCATTTT | CASRPRRTEGQPQHF | NA | TRBJ1-5 | NA | TRBV6-5
TGTGCCAGCAGCTTGAACCCGGGACTAGGTCAGACCCAGTACTTC | CASSLNPGLGQTQYF | TRBD2 | TRBJ2-5 | NA | TRBV5-6
TGTGCCAGCAGCCAATCTCTAGCGGGGAATTACAATGAGCAGTTCTTC | CASSQSLAGNYNEQFF | TRBD2 | TRBJ2-1 | NA | TRBV16
TGTGCCAGCAGTAGGGACGGCTCTGACACCCAGTACTTC | CASSRDGSDTQYF | NA | TRBJ2-5 | NA | TRBV6-5
TGCAGCGTTGAAGCTACAGCAAGAAACACCATATATTTT | CSVEATARNTIYF | NA | TRBJ1-3 | once | TRBV29-1
TGTGCCAGCAGCCACCGGGACAGAAATCAGCCCCAGCATTTT | CASSHRDRNQPQHF | TRBD1 | TRBJ1-5 | NA | TRBV7-2
TGCGCCAGCAGCTTACAGGGACTTGGGGCTAATGAAAAACTGTTTTTT | CASSLQGLGANEKLFF | NA | TRBJ1-4 | NA | TRBV5-1
TGTGCCACCAGCAGAGAACTGTGGGCAGGCCCCCCGCAGTACTTC | CATSRELWAGPPQYF | NA | TRBJ2-7 | NA | TRBV15
TGTGCCAGCAGCTTAACGGGGGCCGCTTACCAGTTCTTC | CASSLTGAAYQFF | NA | TRBJ2-1 | NA | TRBV5-5